This T cell receptor beta chain was found in a study of blood T cell repertoires in COVID-19. The CDR3 is 15 residues long. Trimming took 4 bases from V and 7 from J; bases not matched to a gene: 9. CDR1 is MNHEY and CDR2 is SVGEGT in the germline V gene. This clone was counted a single time. The data were produced by immunoSEQ multiplex PCR, yet TCRdb's version contains in-frame clones alone and is incomplete. The sample contains roughly 250,000 clones, over 70% of which appear only once. The sequence came from a woman in her forties who had been exposed to COVID-19. The chain is built from TRBV6-2 or TRBV6-3 and TRBJ1-5; 8 bases agree with TRBD1. The material sequenced was PBMCs or T cells enriched from blood (not recorded which). CDR3 in DNA: TGTGCCAGCAGTTCCGCGGACAGGGCGAGGCAGCCCCAGCATTTT. This encodes CASSSADRARQPQHF.